Described below is a single TCR beta chain sequence and its context. This record belongs to a study of T cell repertoires in cytomegalovirus infection. Study background: The public TCR beta signatures pointed to both CMV infection and matching HLA type.

The CDR3 runs 19 residues. With 6 bases clipped from V and 0 bases from J, the junction kept 17 bases outside the gene matches. TCRdb re-called the reads through MiXCR, storing one row per CDR3 protein. The data show 200,000 or so distinct CDR3 sequences, approximately 30% seen once. The J gene is TRBJ2-4, the V gene TRBV12-3 or TRBV12-4; 7 nucleotides match TRBD1. The sequencing input was PBMCs. The sequence came from a human donor in good health (CMV status not recorded). Some clones in this sample may be carry-over from other donors' samples. CDR3 nucleotides: TGTGCCAGCAGAGCGGATGAAGGGGACAGTGACCTAGCCAAAAACATTCAGTACTTC. The encoded protein is CASRADEGDSDLAKNIQYF.